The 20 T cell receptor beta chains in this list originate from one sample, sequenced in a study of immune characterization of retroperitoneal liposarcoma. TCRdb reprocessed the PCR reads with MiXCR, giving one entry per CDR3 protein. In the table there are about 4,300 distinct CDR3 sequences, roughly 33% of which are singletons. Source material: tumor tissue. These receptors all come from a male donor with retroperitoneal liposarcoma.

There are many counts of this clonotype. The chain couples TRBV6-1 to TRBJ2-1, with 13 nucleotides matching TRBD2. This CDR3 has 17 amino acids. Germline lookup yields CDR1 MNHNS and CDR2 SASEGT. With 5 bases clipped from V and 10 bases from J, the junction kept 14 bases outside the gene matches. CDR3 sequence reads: CASSRSGGLAGTYEQFF. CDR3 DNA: TGTGCCAGCAGTCGATCGGGGGGACTAGCGGGAACCTACGAGCAGTTCTTC.

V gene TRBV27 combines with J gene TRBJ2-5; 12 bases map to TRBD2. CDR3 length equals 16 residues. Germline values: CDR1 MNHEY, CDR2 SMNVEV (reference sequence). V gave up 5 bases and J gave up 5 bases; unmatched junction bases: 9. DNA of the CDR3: TGTGCCAGCAGTGACGGACTAGCGGGATACGGTGAGACCCAGTACTTC. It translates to CASSDGLAGYGETQYF.

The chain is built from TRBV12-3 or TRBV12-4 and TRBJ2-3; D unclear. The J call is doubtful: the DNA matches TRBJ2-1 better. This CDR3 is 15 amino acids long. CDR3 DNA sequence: TGTGCCAGCAGTTTAGGTCAGACAAACACCTACGAGCAGTTCTTC. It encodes CASSLGQTNTYEQFF.

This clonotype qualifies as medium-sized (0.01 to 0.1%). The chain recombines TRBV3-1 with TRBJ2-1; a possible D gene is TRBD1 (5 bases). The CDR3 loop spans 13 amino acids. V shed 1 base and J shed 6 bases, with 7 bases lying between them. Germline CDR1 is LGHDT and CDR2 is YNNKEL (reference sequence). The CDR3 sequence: CASSQGRGNEQFF. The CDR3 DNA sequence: TGTGCCAGCAGCCAAGGAAGGGGCAATGAGCAGTTCTTC.

For the CDR3, the DNA is TGTGCCAGCAGCCTGGACAGGGGACCCTATGGCTACACCTTC. It specifies CASSLDRGPYGYTF. This sequence joins TRBV7-2 and TRBJ1-2; TRBD1 aligns across 9 bases. This CDR3 has 14 residues. The V gene's germline CDR1 is SGHTA and CDR2 FQGNSA. The J segment lost 4 bases and the V segment lost 5 bases, leaving 5 bases of the junction unmatched.

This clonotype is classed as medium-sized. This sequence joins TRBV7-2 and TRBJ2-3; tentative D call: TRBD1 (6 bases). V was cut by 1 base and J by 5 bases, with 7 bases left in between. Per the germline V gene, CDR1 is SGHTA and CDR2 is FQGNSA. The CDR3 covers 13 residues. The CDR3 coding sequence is TGTGCCAGCAGCTTAGGCAGGGGAGATACGCAGTATTTT. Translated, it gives CASSLGRGDTQYF. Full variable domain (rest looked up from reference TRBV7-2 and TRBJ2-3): GAGVSQSPSNKVTEKGKDVELRCDPISGHTALYWYRQSLGQGLEFLIYFQGNSAPDKSGLPSDRFSAERTGGSVSTLTIQRTQQEDSAVYLCASSLGRGDTQYFGPGTRLTVL.

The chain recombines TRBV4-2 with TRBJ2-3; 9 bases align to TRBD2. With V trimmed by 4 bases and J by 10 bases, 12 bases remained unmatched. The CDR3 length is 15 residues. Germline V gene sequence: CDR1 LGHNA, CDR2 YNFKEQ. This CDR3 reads CASSPSGMELKAQYF. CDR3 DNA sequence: TGTGCCAGCAGCCCTAGCGGGATGGAACTCAAGGCGCAGTATTTT.

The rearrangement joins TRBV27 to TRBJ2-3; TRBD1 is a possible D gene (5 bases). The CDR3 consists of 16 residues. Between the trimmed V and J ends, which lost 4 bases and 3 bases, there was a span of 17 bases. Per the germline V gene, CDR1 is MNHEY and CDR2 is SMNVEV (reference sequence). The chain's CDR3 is CASSSQRAGSTDTQYF. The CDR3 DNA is TGTGCCAGCAGTTCCCAAAGGGCAGGGTCAACAGATACGCAGTATTTT.

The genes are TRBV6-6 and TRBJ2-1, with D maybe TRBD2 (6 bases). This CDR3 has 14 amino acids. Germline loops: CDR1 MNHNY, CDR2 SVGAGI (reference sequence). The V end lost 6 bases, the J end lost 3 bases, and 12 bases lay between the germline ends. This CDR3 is CASSFSGNYNEQFF. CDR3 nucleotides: TGTGCCAGCAGCTTTAGCGGTAACTACAATGAGCAGTTCTTC.

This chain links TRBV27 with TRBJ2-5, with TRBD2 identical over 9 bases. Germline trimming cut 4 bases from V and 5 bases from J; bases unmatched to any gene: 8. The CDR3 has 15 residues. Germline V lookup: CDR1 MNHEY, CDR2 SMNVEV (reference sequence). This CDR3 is CASSSGAGGHETQYF. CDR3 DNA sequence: TGTGCCAGCAGTTCGGGGGCGGGAGGGCATGAGACCCAGTACTTC.

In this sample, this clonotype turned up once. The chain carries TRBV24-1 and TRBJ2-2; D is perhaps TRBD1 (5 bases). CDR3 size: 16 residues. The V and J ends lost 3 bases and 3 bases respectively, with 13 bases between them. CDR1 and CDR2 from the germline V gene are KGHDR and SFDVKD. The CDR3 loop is CATSDPATGDTGELFF. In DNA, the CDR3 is TGTGCCACCAGTGATCCAGCCACAGGAGACACCGGGGAGCTGTTTTTT.

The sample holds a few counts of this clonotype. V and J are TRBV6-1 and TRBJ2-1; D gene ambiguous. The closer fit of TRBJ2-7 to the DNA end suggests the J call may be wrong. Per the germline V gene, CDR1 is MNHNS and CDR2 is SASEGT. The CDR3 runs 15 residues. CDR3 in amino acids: CASSERAGGGFEQYF. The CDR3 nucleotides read TGTGCCAGCAGTGAAAGAGCTGGTGGTGGTTTCGAGCAGTACTTC.

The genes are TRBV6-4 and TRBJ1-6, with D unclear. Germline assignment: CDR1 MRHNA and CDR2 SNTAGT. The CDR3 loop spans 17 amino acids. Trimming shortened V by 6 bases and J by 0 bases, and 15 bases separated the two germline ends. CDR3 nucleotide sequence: TGTGCCAGCAGACCGCCGGGCCTGAGCTCCTATAATTCACCCCTCCACTTT. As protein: CASRPPGLSSYNSPLHF.

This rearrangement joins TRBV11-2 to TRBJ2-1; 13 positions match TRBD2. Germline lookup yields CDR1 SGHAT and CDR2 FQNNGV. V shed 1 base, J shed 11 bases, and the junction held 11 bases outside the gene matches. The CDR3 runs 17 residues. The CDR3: CASSLVPPGLAGTKQFF. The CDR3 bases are TGTGCCAGCAGCTTAGTACCTCCGGGACTAGCGGGGACGAAGCAGTTCTTC.

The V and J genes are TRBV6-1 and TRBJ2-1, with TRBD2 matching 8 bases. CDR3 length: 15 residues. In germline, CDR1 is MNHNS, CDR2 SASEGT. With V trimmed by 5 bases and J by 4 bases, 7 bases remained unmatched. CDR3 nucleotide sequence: TGTGCCAGCAGTTCCCCGACTAGCGATTACAATGAGCAGTTCTTC. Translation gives CASSSPTSDYNEQFF.

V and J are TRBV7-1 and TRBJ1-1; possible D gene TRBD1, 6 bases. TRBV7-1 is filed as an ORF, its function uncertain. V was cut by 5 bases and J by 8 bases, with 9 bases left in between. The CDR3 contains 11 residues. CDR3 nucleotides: TGTGCCAGCAGCCCTGGGACAGAAGCTTTCTTT. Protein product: CASSPGTEAFF.

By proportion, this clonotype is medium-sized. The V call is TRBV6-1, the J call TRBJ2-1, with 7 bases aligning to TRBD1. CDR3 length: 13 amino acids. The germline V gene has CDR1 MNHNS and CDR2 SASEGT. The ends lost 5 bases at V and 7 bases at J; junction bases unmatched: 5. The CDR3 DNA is TGTGCCAGCAGTTCTGGGACAGAAAATGAGCAGTTCTTC. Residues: CASSSGTENEQFF.

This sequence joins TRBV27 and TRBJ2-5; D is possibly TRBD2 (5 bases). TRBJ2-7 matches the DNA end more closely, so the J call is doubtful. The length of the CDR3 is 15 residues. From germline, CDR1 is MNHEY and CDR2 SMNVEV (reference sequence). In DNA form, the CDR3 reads TGTGCCAGCAGTTTGATCTCCAGCGGAACCTACGAGCAGTACTTC. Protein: CASSLISSGTYEQYF.

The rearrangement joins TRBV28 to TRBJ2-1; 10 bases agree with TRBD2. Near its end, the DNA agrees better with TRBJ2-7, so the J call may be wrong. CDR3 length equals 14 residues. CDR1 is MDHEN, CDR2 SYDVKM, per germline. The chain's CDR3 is CASLPSGSFVEQYF. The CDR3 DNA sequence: TGTGCCAGCCTCCCTAGCGGGAGTTTCGTTGAGCAGTACTTC.

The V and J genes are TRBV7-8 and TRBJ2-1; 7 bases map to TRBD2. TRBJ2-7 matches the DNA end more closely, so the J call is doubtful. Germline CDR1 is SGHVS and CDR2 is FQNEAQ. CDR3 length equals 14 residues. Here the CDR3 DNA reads TGTGCCAGCAGCTTATTGTGGGAGGGAAGCGAGCAGTACTTC. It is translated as CASSLLWEGSEQYF.